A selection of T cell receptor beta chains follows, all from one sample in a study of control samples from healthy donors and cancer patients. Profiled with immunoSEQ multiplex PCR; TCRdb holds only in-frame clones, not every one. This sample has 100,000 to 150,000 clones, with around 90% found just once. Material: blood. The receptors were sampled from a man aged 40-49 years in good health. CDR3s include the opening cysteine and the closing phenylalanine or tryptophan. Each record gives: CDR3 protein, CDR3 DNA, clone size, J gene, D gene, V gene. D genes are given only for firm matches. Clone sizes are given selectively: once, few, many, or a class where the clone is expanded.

cdr3_aa: CASSQGGYYETQYF
cdr3_nt: TGCGCCAGCAGCCAGGGCGGTTATTACGAGACCCAGTACTTC
clone_size: .
j_call: TRBJ2-5
d_call: .
v_call: TRBV4-1

cdr3_aa: CASSSLDRAQPQHF
cdr3_nt: TGTGCCAGCAGTTCTCTCGACAGGGCTCAGCCCCAGCATTTT
clone_size: .
j_call: TRBJ1-5
d_call: TRBD1
v_call: TRBV28

cdr3_aa: CATSDLTGIYQETQYF
cdr3_nt: TGTGCCACCAGTGATTTAACCGGGATTTACCAAGAGACCCAGTACTTC
clone_size: .
j_call: TRBJ2-5
d_call: .
v_call: TRBV24-1

cdr3_aa: CASSRSGGHTEAFF
cdr3_nt: TGTGCCAGCAGTAGGTCGGGTGGGCACACTGAAGCTTTCTTT
clone_size: .
j_call: TRBJ1-1
d_call: .
v_call: TRBV6-5

cdr3_aa: CASSVGTDTQYF
cdr3_nt: TGTGCCAGCAGCGTAGGGACAGATACGCAGTATTTT
clone_size: .
j_call: TRBJ2-3
d_call: .
v_call: TRBV9

cdr3_aa: CATSGPPRGGRTDTQYF
cdr3_nt: TGTGCCACCAGTGGGCCTCCGAGAGGGGGACGCACAGATACGCAGTATTTT
clone_size: .
j_call: TRBJ2-3
d_call: .
v_call: TRBV24-1

cdr3_aa: CAWAAGILMNTEAFF
cdr3_nt: TGTGCCTGGGCGGCAGGTATTTTAATGAACACTGAAGCTTTCTTT
clone_size: .
j_call: TRBJ1-1
d_call: .
v_call: TRBV30

cdr3_aa: CASSEGYTEAFF
cdr3_nt: TGTGCCAGCAGTGAAGGGTACACTGAAGCTTTCTTT
clone_size: .
j_call: TRBJ1-1
d_call: .
v_call: TRBV6-1

cdr3_aa: CASSREGARNYEQYF
cdr3_nt: TGTGCCAGCAGTAGAGAGGGGGCGCGTAACTACGAGCAGTACTTC
clone_size: .
j_call: TRBJ2-7
d_call: TRBD1
v_call: TRBV27

cdr3_aa: CASSLSLGQGSYEQYF
cdr3_nt: TGCGCCAGCAGCTTGAGCTTGGGACAGGGATCCTACGAGCAGTACTTC
clone_size: .
j_call: TRBJ2-7
d_call: TRBD1
v_call: TRBV5-1

cdr3_aa: CASSRGGPQHF
cdr3_nt: TGTGCCAGCAGTCGCGGTGGGCCCCAGCATTTT
clone_size: .
j_call: TRBJ1-5
d_call: .
v_call: TRBV12-3/TRBV12-4

cdr3_aa: CASSFGTSGRELFF
cdr3_nt: TGTGCCAGCAGCTTTGGGACTAGCGGTAGGGAGCTGTTTTTT
clone_size: once
j_call: TRBJ2-2
d_call: TRBD2
v_call: TRBV7-3

cdr3_aa: CASSPRTGGVTEAFF
cdr3_nt: TGTGCCAGTAGTCCCAGGACAGGGGGAGTGACTGAAGCTTTCTTT
clone_size: .
j_call: TRBJ1-1
d_call: TRBD1
v_call: TRBV19

cdr3_aa: CASTYREKDNSPLHF
cdr3_nt: TGTGCCAGCACATACAGGGAAAAGGATAATTCACCCCTCCACTTT
clone_size: few
j_call: TRBJ1-6
d_call: .
v_call: TRBV7-9

cdr3_aa: CASSLTPDGYTF
cdr3_nt: TGTGCCAGCAGTTTAACCCCGGATGGCTACACCTTC
clone_size: .
j_call: TRBJ1-2
d_call: .
v_call: TRBV12-3/TRBV12-4

cdr3_aa: CASSTAGLSRREQFF
cdr3_nt: TGTGCCAGTAGTACCGCCGGGCTATCCCGGCGGGAGCAGTTCTTC
clone_size: .
j_call: TRBJ2-1
d_call: .
v_call: TRBV19